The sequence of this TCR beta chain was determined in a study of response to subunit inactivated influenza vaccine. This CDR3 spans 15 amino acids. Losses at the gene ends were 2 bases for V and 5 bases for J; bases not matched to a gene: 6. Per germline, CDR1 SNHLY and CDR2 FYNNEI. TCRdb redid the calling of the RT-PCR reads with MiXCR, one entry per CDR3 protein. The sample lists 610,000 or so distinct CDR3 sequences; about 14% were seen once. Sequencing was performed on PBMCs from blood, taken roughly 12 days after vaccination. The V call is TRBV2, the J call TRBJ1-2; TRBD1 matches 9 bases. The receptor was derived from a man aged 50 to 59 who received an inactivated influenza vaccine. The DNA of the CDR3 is TGTGCCAGCAGTGAAAAGGGGACAGGGCTGTATGGCTACACCTTC. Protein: CASSEKGTGLYGYTF.